This T cell receptor beta chain appears in the sequencing data of a study of blood T cell repertoires in COVID-19. The CDR3 loop spans 14 amino acids. The germline V gene encodes CDR1 SGHKS and CDR2 YYEKEE (reference sequence). V was shortened by 0 bases and J by 6 bases, with 11 bases between the two germline ends. Using immunoSEQ multiplex PCR, the repertoire was profiled, and TCRdb retains in-frame clones only, with some absent. The data hold some 110,000 clones, with roughly nine tenths observed a single time. The TCR comes from a human donor in a cohort sampled during active COVID-19. The chain links TRBV5-5 to TRBJ2-3, with D unclear. Sequences were obtained from peripheral blood. The CDR3 DNA sequence: TGTGCCAGCAGCTTGGCCACAACACCGGATACGCAGTATTTT. The encoded protein is CASSLATTPDTQYF. The full variable domain, with the rest looked up from reference TRBV5-5 and TRBJ2-3, is DAGVTQSPTHLIKTRGQQVTLRCSPISGHKSVSWYQQVLGQGPQFIFQYYEKEERGRGNFPDRFSARQFPNYSSELNVNALLLGDSALYLCASSLATTPDTQYFGPGTRLTVL.